This TCR beta chain stems from a study of T cell responses to AZD1222 COVID-19 vaccine. V lost 5 bases and J 0 bases, leaving 14 bases between the germline ends. CDR1 and CDR2 from the germline V gene are LNHNV and YYDKDF (reference sequence). The CDR3 length is 16 residues. The protocol was immunoSEQ multiplex PCR, while the TCRdb copy is restricted to in-frame clones and leaves out a portion. The sample yields around 140,000 clones, roughly 90% seen once. Study-wide results and limits: With two AZD1222 doses given, Spike-specific TCR breadth and depth both rose.

To note about this clone: Its antigen is currently unknown.

The TCR originated in an adult who received the AZD1222 COVID-19 vaccine. The chain is built from TRBV15 and TRBJ2-4, with D unclear. The material was peripheral blood, obtained 28 days after the second AZD1222 dose. The CDR3 sequence: CATSLPMGLAKNIQYF. The DNA of the CDR3 is TGTGCCACCAGCCTCCCGATGGGGTTAGCCAAAAACATTCAGTACTTC.